The clone carrying this TCR beta chain came up a few times. This entry belongs to a study of T cells in Graves' hyperthyroidism and ophthalmopathy. RNA transcripts were the template for amplifying TCR beta CDR3 regions. The study used the HTBI primer set for a first-round RT-PCR of the TCR CDR3. From the multiplex PCR reads, TCRdb called clonotypes with MiXCR, one entry per CDR3 protein. The data show about 510,000 distinct CDR3 sequences, 14% seen once. The V gene's germline CDR1 is MNHEY and CDR2 SVGEGT. V was pared by 5 bases and J by 5 bases, with 6 bases of the junction left unmatched. The CDR3 spans 14 residues.

The clonotype originates from a woman in her thirties or forties with Graves' hyperthyroidism. This chain connects TRBV6-2 or TRBV6-3 to TRBJ2-7, with TRBD1 identical over 10 bases. Sequenced material: blood. The CDR3 region is CASSRRTGGDEQYF. The CDR3 nucleotides are TGTGCCAGCAGTCGCAGGACAGGGGGAGACGAGCAGTACTTC.